One and the same sample provided the 13 T cell receptor beta chains below, sequenced in a study of blood T cells in healthy people across ages. It was with a sample-barcoded 5' primer and a J-beta primer mix that a second PCR of roughly 7 to 12 cycles was run. TCRdb passed the 5' RACE reads through MiXCR, listing each CDR3 protein once. The sample has over 950,000 distinct CDR3 sequences; around two fifths are singletons. The sample comprised blood. The receptor set was obtained from a young man in good health.

The chain combines TRBV12-3 or TRBV12-4 with TRBJ2-5, with D uncertain. V was cut by 1 base and J by 11 bases, with 8 bases left in between. There are 11 residues in the CDR3. CDR3 amino acids: CASSLEIQQYF. CDR3 in DNA: TGTGCCAGCAGTTTAGAAATCCAGCAGTACTTC.

The chain couples TRBV4-3 to TRBJ1-6, with D perhaps matching TRBD1 (5 bases). CDR3 size: 16 residues. Germline-derived CDR1 and CDR2 are LGHNA and YSLEER. Deletions cut 0 bases from V and 5 bases from J, with 11 bases between. CDR3 amino acids: CASSQDQTANNSPLHF. For the CDR3, the DNA is TGCGCCAGCAGCCAAGACCAGACAGCTAATAATTCACCCCTCCACTTT.

The V gene is TRBV29-1, the J gene TRBJ2-2, with a weak D call TRBD1 (7 bases). The CDR3 extends over 15 amino acids. The V and J ends lost 6 bases and 8 bases respectively, with 22 bases between them. Germline V gives CDR1 SQVTM, CDR2 ANQGSEA. The DNA for the CDR3 is TGCAGCGTCGGCCCACAGGGGAGGAATAAGGGGGAGCTGTTTTTT. Translating it yields CSVGPQGRNKGELFF.

The table lists this clonotype with a count of one. Mismatch with germline at one junction end may stem from a read error. The chain has TRBV6-5 and TRBJ1-2; D not resolved. The germline CDR1 and CDR2 sequences are MNHEY and SVGAGI. The CDR3 totals 12 residues. The CDR3 nucleotides are TGTACCAGCAGTTTAGGGAATGGTGGCTACACCTTC. This codes for CTSSLGNGGYTF.

This chain links TRBV3-1 with TRBJ2-3; unclear D gene. CDR1 and CDR2 (germline): LGHDT, YNNKEL (reference sequence). With 0 bases removed from V and 5 bases from J, the gap between germline ends came to 15 bases. The CDR3 length is 16 residues. The CDR3 loop is CASSQEMDLWLDTQYF. CDR3 sequence (DNA): TGTGCCAGCAGCCAAGAAATGGATTTATGGCTAGATACGCAGTATTTT.

This clonotype was seen ten or more times. This chain joins TRBV7-2 and TRBJ2-1; D is perhaps TRBD1 or TRBD2 (5 bases each). Germline-derived CDR1 and CDR2 are SGHTA and FQGNSA. The ends were cut back, 5 bases at V and 4 bases at J, with 12 bases in the middle. CDR3 length: 14 residues. The CDR3 loop is CASSPDSGYNEQFF. CDR3 nucleotide sequence: TGTGCCAGCAGCCCCGACAGCGGTTACAATGAGCAGTTCTTC.

The gene calls are TRBV20-1 and TRBJ2-5; weak D call: TRBD1 (6 bases). There are 14 residues in the CDR3. Deletions cut 7 bases from V and 2 bases from J, with 17 bases between. Germline CDR1 reads DFQATT; CDR2 reads SNEGSKA (reference sequence). CDR3 DNA sequence: TGCAGTGGCTTTGACGGGACACCGCAAGAGACCCAGTACTTC. Protein sequence: CSGFDGTPQETQYF.

The chain couples TRBV5-1 to TRBJ2-7; 7 nucleotides align to TRBD1. Matching the DNA end better, TRBJ2-4 makes the J call doubtful. Per germline, CDR1 SGHRS and CDR2 YFSETQ. There are 14 residues in the CDR3. The CDR3 region has the DNA TGCGCCAGCAGCTGGCGGACAGGTGGCGACATTCAGTACTTC. It translates to CASSWRTGGDIQYF.

The genes are TRBV9 and TRBJ1-2; a possible D gene is TRBD1 (5 bases). V was pared by 0 bases and J by 5 bases, with 11 bases between. CDR3 length equals 14 residues. Germline V gene data show CDR1 as SGDLS and CDR2 as YYNGEE. DNA of the CDR3: TGTGCCAGCAGCGTAGGGGGCAGGGAATATGGCTACACCTTC. The encoded protein is CASSVGGREYGYTF.

In its sample, this clonotype was seen many times. The chain links TRBV20-1 to TRBJ2-3; 12 positions match TRBD2. Germline lookup yields CDR1 DFQATT and CDR2 SNEGSKA (reference sequence). With 5 bases clipped from V and 2 bases from J, the junction kept 8 bases outside the gene matches. This CDR3 is built from 16 residues. The CDR3 DNA reads as TGCAGTGCTTTGCGACTAGCGGGGGAGTACACAGATACGCAGTATTTT. As protein: CSALRLAGEYTDTQYF.

Only a few counts were recorded for this clonotype. This sequence joins TRBV9 and TRBJ1-5, with D maybe TRBD1 (6 bases). With 4 bases removed from V and 3 bases from J, the gap between germline ends came to 14 bases. Germline V gene data show CDR1 as SGDLS and CDR2 as YYNGEE. There are 15 residues in the CDR3. CDR3 region: CASSPRGQFNQPQHF. In DNA form, the CDR3 reads TGTGCCAGCAGCCCCCGAGGACAGTTCAATCAGCCCCAGCATTTT. Full variable domain (outside the CDR3, taken from reference TRBV9 and TRBJ1-5): DSGVTQTPKHLITATGQRVTLRCSPRSGDLSVYWYQQSLDQGLQFLIQYYNGEERAKGNILERFSAQQFPDLHSELNLSSLELGDSALYFCASSPRGQFNQPQHFGDGTRLSIL.

The V gene is TRBV15, the J gene TRBJ1-3; D gene uncertain. Trimming shortened V by 0 bases and J by 4 bases, and 16 bases separated the two germline ends. The CDR3 runs to 17 residues. Germline-derived CDR1 and CDR2 are LNHNV and YYDKDF (reference sequence). CDR3 DNA sequence: TGTGCCACCAGCAGAGATGGTCCCAGGTACGAGGGAAACACCATATATTTT. Its translation: CATSRDGPRYEGNTIYF.

J is TRBJ1-1 and V is TRBV20-1; D not resolved. Per germline, CDR1 DFQATT and CDR2 SNEGSKA (reference sequence). Trimming took off 6 bases at V and 1 base at J, with 18 bases between the two ends. CDR3 length equals 15 residues. The chain's CDR3 is CSAPGSLNSNTEAFF. The DNA for the CDR3 is TGCAGTGCGCCCGGCTCCCTTAATTCGAACACTGAAGCTTTCTTT.